The rows below give T cell receptor beta chains drawn from one sample of a study of shared clonotypes between healthy human individuals. The table came from immunoSEQ multiplex PCR; TCRdb's copy has only in-frame clones and leaves some out. The data show about 680,000 clones, 92% seen once. Sequenced: naive CD8+ T cells sorted from blood. The receptors were sampled from a man in his thirties or forties in good health. CDR3s include the opening cysteine and the closing phenylalanine or tryptophan. The D gene is left open where the match is weak. Expanded clones are given a class, and other clones once, few, many or no size at all.

clone size	V gene	D gene	J gene	CDR3 protein	CDR3 DNA
-	TRBV7-9	-	TRBJ2-1	CASSLAGGEQFF	TGTGCCAGCAGCTTAGCGGGAGGTGAGCAGTTCTTC
-	TRBV2	TRBD1	TRBJ1-1	CASSEQNPTGVVLTEAFF	TGTGCCAGCAGTGAACAAAACCCGACAGGGGTTGTGCTTACTGAAGCTTTCTTT
-	TRBV5-1	-	TRBJ2-7	CASSVRTALGEQYF	TGCGCCAGCAGCGTCCGGACAGCCCTCGGGGAGCAGTACTTC
once	TRBV27	TRBD1	TRBJ1-5	CASSMGQGGQPQHF	TGTGCCAGCAGTATGGGACAGGGGGGACAGCCCCAGCATTTT
-	TRBV7-9	-	TRBJ1-1	CASSFPQGNLNTEAFF	TGTGCCAGCAGCTTCCCCCAGGGGAATCTGAACACTGAAGCTTTCTTT
once	TRBV25-1	-	TRBJ2-1	CASSEPQVKYNEQFF	TGTGCCAGCAGTGAACCCCAGGTTAAGTACAATGAGCAGTTCTTC
-	TRBV29-1	-	TRBJ1-1	CSVDREGTEAFF	TGCAGCGTTGACAGGGAAGGAACTGAAGCTTTCTTT
-	TRBV7-2	-	TRBJ2-5	CASSLARESSQETQYF	TGTGCCAGCAGCTTAGCGCGAGAGAGTTCGCAAGAGACCCAGTACTTC
-	TRBV28	-	TRBJ2-3	CASSPIDRMVDTQYF	TGTGCCAGCAGTCCAATCGACAGGATGGTGGATACGCAGTATTTT
few	TRBV2	-	TRBJ2-1	CASSDAFRATVHNEQFF	TGTGCCAGCAGTGATGCATTTAGGGCTACAGTCCACAATGAGCAGTTCTTC
-	TRBV2	-	TRBJ2-7	CASSGFEQYF	TGTGCCAGCAGTGGATTCGAGCAGTACTTC
-	TRBV29-1	TRBD1	TRBJ1-2	CSVEDRGYGYTF	TGCAGCGTTGAGGACAGGGGCTATGGCTACACCTTC
-	TRBV6-5	-	TRBJ2-3	CASSPNGARTDTQYF	TGTGCCAGCAGTCCCAACGGAGCACGCACAGATACGCAGTATTTT
-	TRBV7-9	-	TRBJ2-1	CASSYTDEQFF	TGTGCCAGCAGCTATACGGATGAGCAGTTCTTC
-	TRBV19	-	TRBJ2-7	CASSMGGRYEQYF	TGTGCCAGTAGTATGGGGGGTCGCTACGAGCAGTACTTC
-	TRBV6-1	-	TRBJ2-6	CASSALRESGANVLTF	TGTGCCAGCAGTGCTCTCAGGGAATCTGGGGCCAACGTCCTGACTTTC
-	TRBV4-2	TRBD1	TRBJ1-1	CASSQGALQGASTEAFF	TGTGCCAGCAGCCAAGGGGCTCTCCAGGGGGCGAGCACTGAAGCTTTCTTT
-	TRBV29-1	TRBD2	TRBJ2-3	CSVEGPTGLADTDTQYF	TGCAGCGTTGAAGGGCCCACGGGACTAGCGGACACAGATACGCAGTATTTT
-	TRBV2	TRBD1	TRBJ1-2	CASSDDREDTF	TGTGCCAGCAGTGATGACAGGGAGGACACCTTC
-	TRBV6-5	-	TRBJ2-1	CASSYSKGDEQFF	TGTGCCAGCAGTTACTCGAAAGGGGATGAGCAGTTCTTC
-	TRBV11-2	TRBD1	TRBJ1-4	CASSASGTVGEKLFF	TGTGCCAGCAGCGCCTCCGGGACAGTTGGTGAAAAACTGTTTTTT
-	TRBV9	-	TRBJ2-7	CASSGLSYEQYF	TGTGCCAGCAGTGGACTCTCCTACGAGCAGTACTTC
-	TRBV7-8	-	TRBJ2-7	CASSLNGWEQYF	TGTGCCAGCAGCTTAAACGGGTGGGAGCAGTACTTC
-	TRBV28	TRBD2	TRBJ2-1	CASSLWVAGNNEQFF	TGTGCCAGCAGTTTATGGGTAGCGGGGAACAATGAGCAGTTCTTC
-	TRBV29-1	TRBD2	TRBJ2-7	CSVASGDAYEQYF	TGCAGCGTTGCTAGCGGGGACGCCTACGAGCAGTACTTC
-	TRBV19	-	TRBJ1-1	CASMRREYTEAFF	TGTGCCAGTATGAGGAGGGAATACACTGAAGCTTTCTTT
-	TRBV18	-	TRBJ2-1	CASSPGEVRSYNEQFF	TGTGCCAGCTCACCGGGGGAGGTGCGCTCCTACAATGAGCAGTTCTTC
-	TRBV28	-	TRBJ1-1	CASTGNTEAFF	TGTGCCAGCACGGGAAACACTGAAGCTTTCTTT
once	TRBV6-5	-	TRBJ2-1	CASGQPGRYEQFF	TGTGCCAGTGGACAACCCGGTCGGTATGAGCAGTTCTTC
-	TRBV7-2	-	TRBJ2-1	CASIPFGVYNEQFF	TGTGCCAGCATCCCGTTTGGGGTTTACAATGAGCAGTTCTTC
-	TRBV7-9	TRBD1	TRBJ2-5	CASSSIGQAEETQYF	TGTGCCAGCAGCTCCATCGGACAGGCCGAAGAGACCCAGTACTTC
-	TRBV4-1	TRBD1	TRBJ2-7	CASSQDRTGVYEQYF	TGCGCCAGCAGCCAAGACCGGACAGGTGTCTACGAGCAGTACTTC
-	TRBV7-9	-	TRBJ1-1	CASSASSATEAFF	TGTGCCAGCAGCGCCTCTTCGGCCACTGAAGCTTTCTTT
-	TRBV2	-	TRBJ2-2	CASLGNTGELFF	TGTGCCAGCTTAGGGAACACCGGGGAGCTGTTTTTT
once	TRBV28	TRBD2	TRBJ2-3	CASSLFTSGSQGTDTQYF	TGTGCCAGCAGTTTATTCACTAGCGGGAGTCAAGGCACAGATACGCAGTATTTT
-	TRBV19	TRBD2	TRBJ2-1	CASSILAELREQFF	TGTGCCAGTAGTATACTAGCGGAGCTTCGGGAGCAGTTCTTC
-	TRBV27	-	TRBJ1-1	CASSRPNTEAFF	TGTGCCAGCAGTAGGCCGAACACTGAAGCTTTCTTT
-	TRBV7-8	-	TRBJ1-1	CASSRTKNTEAFF	TGTGCCAGCAGCCGGACAAAGAACACTGAAGCTTTCTTT
-	TRBV7-2	TRBD2	TRBJ2-1	CASSLVLAGGINEQFF	TGTGCCAGCAGCTTAGTACTAGCGGGAGGGATCAATGAGCAGTTCTTC
-	TRBV9	TRBD1	TRBJ2-1	CASSATGTAYNEQFF	TGTGCCAGCAGCGCGACCGGGACAGCCTACAATGAGCAGTTCTTC
-	TRBV7-2	-	TRBJ2-1	CASSRLVGEQFF	TGTGCCAGCAGCCGTCTAGTCGGTGAGCAGTTCTTC
-	TRBV7-2	TRBD2	TRBJ2-7	CASSILAGGYEQYF	TGTGCCAGCAGCATCCTAGCGGGGGGCTACGAGCAGTACTTC
-	TRBV27	TRBD1	TRBJ1-2	CASSLSRAVDRGDGYTF	TGTGCCAGCAGTTTATCGCGAGCGGTGGACAGGGGGGATGGCTACACCTTC
-	TRBV29-1	-	TRBJ1-4	CSVQGDSNEKLFF	TGCAGCGTGCAGGGTGACTCTAATGAAAAACTGTTTTTT
-	TRBV29-1	TRBD2	TRBJ2-1	CSVVGVGFLGTSGINEQFF	TGCAGCGTTGTGGGGGTCGGCTTTTTGGGGACTAGCGGGATTAATGAGCAGTTCTTC
-	TRBV5-4	-	TRBJ2-2	CASSDASSTGELFF	TGTGCCAGCAGCGACGCTTCGAGCACCGGGGAGCTGTTTTTT
-	TRBV9	TRBD1	TRBJ2-5	CASSVGQGIVETQYF	TGTGCCAGCAGCGTAGGACAGGGAATTGTGGAGACCCAGTACTTC
once	TRBV7-9	-	TRBJ1-1	CASSLSDGMNTEAFF	TGTGCCAGCAGCTTATCGGACGGAATGAACACTGAAGCTTTCTTT
-	TRBV27	-	TRBJ2-7	CASSPRGAGVIEQYF	TGTGCCAGCAGCCCCCGGGGGGCGGGAGTAATCGAGCAGTACTTC
once	TRBV6-5	-	TRBJ2-1	CASSLGDSGYNEQFF	TGTGCCAGCAGCCTGGGGGATTCGGGTTACAATGAGCAGTTCTTC
-	TRBV11-3	-	TRBJ2-7	CASSLTASYEQYF	TGTGCCAGCAGCTTAACGGCCTCCTACGAGCAGTACTTC
-	TRBV6-5	-	TRBJ2-5	CASSPLGGETQYF	TGTGCCAGCAGTCCGCTAGGAGGGGAGACCCAGTACTTC
once	TRBV18	TRBD1	TRBJ1-2	CASSPPGLDRGKGYTF	TGTGCCAGCTCACCCCCGGGCCTAGACAGGGGAAAAGGCTACACCTTC